The T cell receptor beta chain under discussion was sequenced for a study of CD8+CD57+ T cells in acquired aplastic anemia. Study context: Isolated CD4+ and CD8+ cells, once sorted, yielded DNA averaging about 3.1 ug. CD4+ reads averaged about 9.9 million in healthy donors. Whole-study findings and limits: Controls and patients did not differ significantly in CD8+ Simpson's diversity.

Genomic DNA was employed as the template in profiling TCR beta VDJ and CDR3. TCRdb ran MiXCR on the reads and lists one entry per CDR3 protein. The sample yields approximately 81,000 distinct CDR3 sequences, about half seen once. Germline V CDR1 and CDR2: WSHSY, SAAADI. This CDR3 spans 11 amino acids. This clonotype was counted a few times. Its matching antigen is unknown. The junction differs from germline at one of its ends, possibly a read error. Input material: sorted CD4+, CD8+, or CD8+CD57+ T cells (not recorded which) from PBMCs. This chain connects TRBV10-2 to TRBJ2-1; D could derive from TRBD1 or TRBD2 (5 bases each). This TCR derives from a human donor in good health, serving as a control. As DNA, the CDR3 is TGTGCCAGCAGGGAGAATAATGAGCAGTTCTTC. Translated: CASRENNEQFF.